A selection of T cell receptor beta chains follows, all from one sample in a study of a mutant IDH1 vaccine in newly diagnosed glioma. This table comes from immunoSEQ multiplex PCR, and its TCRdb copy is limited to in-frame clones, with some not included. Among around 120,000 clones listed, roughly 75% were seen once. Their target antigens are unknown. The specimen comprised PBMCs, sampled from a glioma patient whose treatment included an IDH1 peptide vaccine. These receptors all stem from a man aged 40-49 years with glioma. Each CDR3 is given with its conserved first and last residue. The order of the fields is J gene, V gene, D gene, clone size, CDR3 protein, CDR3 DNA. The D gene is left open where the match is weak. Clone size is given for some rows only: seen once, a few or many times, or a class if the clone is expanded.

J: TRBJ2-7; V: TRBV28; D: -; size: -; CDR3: CASSLGGSSPEQYF; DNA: TGTGCCAGCAGTTTAGGGGGGAGTTCCCCCGAGCAGTACTTC
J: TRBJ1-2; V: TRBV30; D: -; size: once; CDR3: CAWSRQYRGTGYTF; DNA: TGTGCCTGGAGCCGCCAGTACCGGGGTACCGGCTACACCTTC
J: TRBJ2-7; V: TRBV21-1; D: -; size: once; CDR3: CASSKVNQGGEQYF; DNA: TGTGCCAGCAGCAAAGTAAACCAGGGGGGGGAGCAGTACTTC
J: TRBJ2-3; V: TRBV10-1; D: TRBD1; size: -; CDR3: CASSESVAGGKDTQYF; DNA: TGCGCCAGCAGTGAGTCGGTGGCAGGGGGCAAAGATACGCAGTATTTT
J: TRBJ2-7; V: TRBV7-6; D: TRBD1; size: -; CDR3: CASSLKTGSYEQYF; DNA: TGTGCCAGCAGCTTAAAGACAGGGTCCTACGAGCAGTACTTC
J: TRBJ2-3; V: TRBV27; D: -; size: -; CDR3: CASSSRGYGTDTQYF; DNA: TGTGCCAGCAGTTCCAGGGGCTATGGCACAGATACGCAGTATTTT
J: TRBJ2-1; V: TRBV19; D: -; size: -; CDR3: CATTSKTGSYNEQFF; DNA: TGTGCCACCACTTCTAAGACGGGTTCCTACAATGAGCAGTTCTTC
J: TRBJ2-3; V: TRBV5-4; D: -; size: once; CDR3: CASSARDSTDTQYF; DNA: TGTGCCAGCAGCGCCCGGGACAGCACAGATACGCAGTATTTT
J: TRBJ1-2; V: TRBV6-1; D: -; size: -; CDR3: CASSGTGRNYGYTF; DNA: TGTGCCAGCAGTGGTACAGGCCGCAACTATGGCTACACCTTC
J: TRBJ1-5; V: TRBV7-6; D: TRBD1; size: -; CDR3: CASSLAQGGRGGQPQHF; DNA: TGTGCCAGCAGCTTAGCGCAAGGAGGCAGGGGGGGTCAGCCCCAGCATTTT
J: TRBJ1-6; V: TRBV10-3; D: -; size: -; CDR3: CAIQSLMNNSPLHF; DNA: TGTGCCATCCAAAGTCTCATGAACAATTCACCCCTCCACTTT
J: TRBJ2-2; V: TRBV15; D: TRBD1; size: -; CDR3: CATSARDRGRAGELFF; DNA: TGTGCCACCAGCGCCCGGGACAGGGGGCGGGCCGGGGAGCTGTTTTTT
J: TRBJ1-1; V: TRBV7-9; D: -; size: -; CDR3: CASSLASGNTEAFF; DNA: TGTGCCAGCAGCTTAGCTAGCGGCAACACTGAAGCTTTCTTT
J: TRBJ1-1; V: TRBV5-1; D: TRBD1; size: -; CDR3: CASSLSRGHTEAFF; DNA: TGCGCCAGCAGCTTGTCCAGGGGGCATACTGAAGCTTTCTTT
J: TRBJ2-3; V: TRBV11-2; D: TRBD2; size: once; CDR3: CASSPGVAGADTQYF; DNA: TGTGCCAGCAGCCCGGGGGTAGCGGGGGCAGATACGCAGTATTTT
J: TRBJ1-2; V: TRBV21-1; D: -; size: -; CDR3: CASSKPTLRYGYTF; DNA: TGTGCCAGCAGCAAACCCACCCTGCGTTATGGCTACACCTTC
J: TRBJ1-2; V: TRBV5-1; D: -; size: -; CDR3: CASSPNGGYRGYTF; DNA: TGCGCCAGCAGCCCCAACGGAGGGTACAGGGGCTACACCTTC
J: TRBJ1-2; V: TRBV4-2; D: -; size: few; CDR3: CASSQDMAGGYTF; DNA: TGTGCCAGCAGCCAAGATATGGCCGGTGGCTACACCTTC